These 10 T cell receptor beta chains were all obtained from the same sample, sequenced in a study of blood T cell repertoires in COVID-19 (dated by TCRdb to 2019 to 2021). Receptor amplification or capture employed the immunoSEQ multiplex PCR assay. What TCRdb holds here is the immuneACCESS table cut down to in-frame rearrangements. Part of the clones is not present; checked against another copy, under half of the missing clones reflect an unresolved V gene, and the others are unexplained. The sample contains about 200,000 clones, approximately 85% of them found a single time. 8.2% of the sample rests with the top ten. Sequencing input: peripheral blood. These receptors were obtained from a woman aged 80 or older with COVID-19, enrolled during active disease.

The CDR3 protein is CASSVSGNTIYF. The CDR3 DNA follows: TGTGCCAGCAGCGTCTCTGGAAACACCATATATTTT. V usage is TRBV28 and J usage is TRBJ1-3; no definite D call. The V gene's germline CDR1 is MDHEN and CDR2 SYDVKM. This CDR3 has 12 residues. The V and J ends lost 6 bases and 0 bases respectively, with 3 bases between them.

CDR3 protein: CASSPGQGNTIYF. As DNA, the CDR3 is TGTGCCAGCTCACCGGGACAGGGAAACACCATATATTTT. This chain joins TRBV18 and TRBJ1-3, with 7 nucleotides matching TRBD1. The CDR3 spans 13 residues. Germline-derived CDR1 and CDR2 are KGHSH and LQKENI. V shed 3 bases, J shed 4 bases, and the junction held 0 bases outside the gene matches.

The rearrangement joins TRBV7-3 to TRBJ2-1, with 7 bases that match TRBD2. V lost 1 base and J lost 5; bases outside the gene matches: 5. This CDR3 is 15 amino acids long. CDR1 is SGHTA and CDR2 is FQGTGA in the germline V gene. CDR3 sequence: CASSLNPAGDNEQFF. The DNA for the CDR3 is TGTGCCAGCAGCTTAAACCCTGCGGGAGACAATGAGCAGTTCTTC.

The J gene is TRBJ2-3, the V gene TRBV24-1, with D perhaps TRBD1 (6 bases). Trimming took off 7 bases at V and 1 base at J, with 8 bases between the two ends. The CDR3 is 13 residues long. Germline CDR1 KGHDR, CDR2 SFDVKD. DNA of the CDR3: TGTGCCACCAGGGACAGTCGCACAGATACGCAGTATTTT. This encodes CATRDSRTDTQYF.

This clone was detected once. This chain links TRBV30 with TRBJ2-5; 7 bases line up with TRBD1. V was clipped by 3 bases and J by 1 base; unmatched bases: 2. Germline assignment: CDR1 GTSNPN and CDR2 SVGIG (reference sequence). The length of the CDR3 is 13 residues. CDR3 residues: CAWRGQSQETQYF. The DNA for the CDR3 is TGTGCCTGGAGGGGACAGAGCCAAGAGACCCAGTACTTC.

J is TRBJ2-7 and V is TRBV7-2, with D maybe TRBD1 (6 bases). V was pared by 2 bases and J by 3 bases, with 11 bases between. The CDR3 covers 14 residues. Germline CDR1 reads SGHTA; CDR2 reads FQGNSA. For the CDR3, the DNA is TGTGCCAGCAGCTTACTGGGGGCAAACTACGAGCAGTACTTC. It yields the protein CASSLLGANYEQYF.

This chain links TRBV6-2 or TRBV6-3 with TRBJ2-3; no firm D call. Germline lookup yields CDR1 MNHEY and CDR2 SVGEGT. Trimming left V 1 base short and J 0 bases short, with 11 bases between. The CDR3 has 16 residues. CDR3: CASSYFLVASTDTQYF. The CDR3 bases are TGTGCCAGCAGTTACTTTCTAGTCGCTAGCACAGATACGCAGTATTTT.

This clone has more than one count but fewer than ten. The CDR3 loop reads CASSLGGRGDTQQFF. CDR3 in DNA: TGTGCCAGCAGCTTGGGGGGGCGAGGCGATACCCAGCAGTTCTTC. The rearrangement uses TRBV13 and TRBJ2-1; a weak D match, TRBD2 (7 bases). Trimming took 3 bases from V and 11 from J, leaving 20 bases between them. Germline V CDR1 and CDR2: PRHDT, FYEKMQ (reference sequence). The CDR3 consists of 15 residues. Full variable domain (missing parts from reference TRBV13 and TRBJ2-1): AAGVIQSPRHLIKEKRETATLKCYPIPRHDTVYWYQQGPGQDPQFLISFYEKMQSDKGSIPDRFSAQQFSDYHSELNMSSLELGDSALYFCASSLGGRGDTQQFFGPGTRLTVL.

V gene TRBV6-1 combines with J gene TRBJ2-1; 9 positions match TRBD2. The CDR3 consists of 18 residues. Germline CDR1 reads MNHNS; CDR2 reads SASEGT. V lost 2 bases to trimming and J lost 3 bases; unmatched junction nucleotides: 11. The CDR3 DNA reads TGTGCCAGCAGTGAATACCTAGCGGGGAGGGGAATCTACAATGAGCAGTTCTTC. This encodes CASSEYLAGRGIYNEQFF.

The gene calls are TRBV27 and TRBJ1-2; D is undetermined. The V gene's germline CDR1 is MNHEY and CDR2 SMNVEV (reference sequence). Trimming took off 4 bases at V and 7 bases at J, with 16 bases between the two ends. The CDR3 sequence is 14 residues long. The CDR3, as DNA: TGTGCCAGCAGTTCGAGGGCCACCCTAGGTGGCTACACCTTC. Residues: CASSSRATLGGYTF.